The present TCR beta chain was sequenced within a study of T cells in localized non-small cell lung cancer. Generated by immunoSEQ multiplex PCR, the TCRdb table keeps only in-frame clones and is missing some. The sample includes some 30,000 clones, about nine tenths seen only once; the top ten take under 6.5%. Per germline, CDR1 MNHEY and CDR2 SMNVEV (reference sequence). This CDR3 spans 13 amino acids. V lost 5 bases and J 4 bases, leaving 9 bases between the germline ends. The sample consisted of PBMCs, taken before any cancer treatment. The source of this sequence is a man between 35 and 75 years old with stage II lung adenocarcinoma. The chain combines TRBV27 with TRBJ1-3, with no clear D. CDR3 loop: CASSPPGGNTIYF. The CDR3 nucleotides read TGTGCCAGCAGTCCCCCCGGCGGAAACACCATATATTTT.